One sample yielded the 9 T cell receptor beta chains listed below, sequenced in a study of T cell responses to AZD1222 COVID-19 vaccine (dated by TCRdb to the early 2020s). The method behind the library was the immunoSEQ multiplex PCR assay. The table comes from immuneACCESS by way of TCRdb, which keeps in-frame sequences with V and J called. Part of the clones is missing from these tables; in studies checked, under half for an unresolved V gene and the rest for unknown reasons. Present in this sample are 180,000 or so clones, 94% of which were seen just once. The ten largest clonotypes hold approximately 0.6% of the sample. The sample's time point label, in plain terms: baseline before first vaccination. Sequenced material: peripheral blood, taken on day 0 of AZD1222 vaccination. These receptors all come from an adult in good health.

V is TRBV12-3 or TRBV12-4 and J is TRBJ2-7; D not resolved. The CDR3 has 11 residues. The V gene lost 0 bases and the J gene lost 7 bases, with 4 bases spanning the gap. The CDR3 DNA reads TGTGCCAGCAGTTTAGCAGGAGAGCAGTACTTC. Amino acid sequence: CASSLAGEQYF.

This clone was seen a handful of times. The chain uses TRBV13 and TRBJ2-1; D gene ambiguous. CDR1 PRHDT and CDR2 FYEKMQ come from the germline V gene (reference sequence). V lost 4 bases and J lost 9, with 22 bases in between. The CDR3 length is 16 residues. The CDR3 nucleotides read TGTGCCAGCAGCTCCCCTGGGGTAGCAAAGCTTACTGAGCAGTTCTTC. Its protein product is CASSSPGVAKLTEQFF.

This sequence joins TRBV6-1 and TRBJ1-1; tentative D call: TRBD1 (6 bases). This CDR3 is built from 14 residues. Per the germline V gene, CDR1 is MNHNS and CDR2 is SASEGT. The V gene lost 3 bases and the J gene lost 3 bases, with 11 bases spanning the gap. CDR3 nucleotide sequence: TGTGCCAGCAGTGACAGGGGATGGGACACTGAAGCTTTCTTT. This translates into CASSDRGWDTEAFF.

This clone showed up just once. The rearrangement links TRBV4-2 to TRBJ2-1; the D is unclear. V shed 5 bases and J shed 9 bases, with 17 bases lying between them. The CDR3 is 14 amino acids. Germline V gene sequence: CDR1 LGHNA, CDR2 YNFKEQ. The CDR3 nucleotides are TGTGCCAGCAGCGGAACTACCGACATTCCTGAGCAGTTCTTC. Its translation: CASSGTTDIPEQFF.

V gene TRBV27 combines with J gene TRBJ1-1, with 9 bases matching TRBD1. V lost 2 bases, J lost 2 bases, and 0 bases stayed unmatched. CDR1 is MNHEY, CDR2 SMNVEV, per germline (reference sequence). CDR3 size: 14 residues. The CDR3 DNA is TGTGCCAGCAGTTTAACAGGGGGCAACACTGAAGCTTTCTTT. It translates to CASSLTGGNTEAFF.

This sequence joins TRBV15 and TRBJ1-6; the match to TRBD1 covers 9 bases. CDR3 size: 15 residues. Germline assignment: CDR1 LNHNV and CDR2 YYDKDF (reference sequence). Trimming at V came to 3 bases and at J to 9 bases, leaving 6 bases not matched to a gene. The CDR3 sequence: CATSRGQGALSPLHF. The CDR3 DNA sequence: TGTGCCACCAGCAGGGGACAGGGCGCGCTTTCACCCCTCCACTTT.

The chain uses TRBV28 and TRBJ1-5; 8 bases are shared with TRBD1. V lost 6 bases, J lost 7 bases, and 8 bases stayed unmatched. The germline V gene encodes CDR1 MDHEN and CDR2 SYDVKM. The CDR3 covers 14 residues. CDR3: CASSPDRVKQPQHF. CDR3 DNA: TGTGCCAGCAGCCCGGACAGGGTGAAGCAGCCCCAGCATTTT. The whole variable domain, filled in from reference TRBV28 and TRBJ1-5, reads DVKVTQSSRYLVKRTGEKVFLECVQDMDHENMFWYRQDPGLGLRLIYFSYDVKMKEKGDIPEGYSVSREKKERFSLILESASTNQTSMYLCASSPDRVKQPQHFGDGTRLSIL.

The chain employs TRBV7-9 and TRBJ1-2, with 9 bases aligning to TRBD1. The V gene's germline CDR1 is SEHNR and CDR2 FQNEAQ (reference sequence). V gave up 2 bases and J gave up 0 bases; unmatched junction bases: 7. The CDR3 runs 17 residues. DNA for the CDR3: TGTGCCAGCAGCTTAAAACAGGGGGCCTCGGCTAACTATGGCTACACCTTC. Translated: CASSLKQGASANYGYTF.

The chain is built from TRBV15 and TRBJ1-5; 7 nucleotides line up with TRBD1. The CDR3 length is 13 residues. With V trimmed by 4 bases and J by 5 bases, 2 bases remained unmatched. The germline V gene has CDR1 LNHNV and CDR2 YYDKDF (reference sequence). DNA of the CDR3: TGTGCCACCAGCAAAACAGGGGATCAGCCCCAGCATTTT. Its protein is CATSKTGDQPQHF.